These 13 T cell receptor beta chains share one sample of origin, sequenced in a study of T-cell reconstitution after alpha-beta-depleted transplantation in children. Unique molecular identifiers were incorporated when the TCRbeta library was constructed. TCRdb re-called the PCR reads through MiXCR, storing one row per CDR3 protein. The sample has just over 950,000 distinct CDR3 sequences; around 30% are singletons. The sequenced sample was PBMCs, mostly from graft donor cells, obtained 360 days after TCRalphabeta/CD19-depleted stem cell transplant. Every receptor here comes from a boy younger than two who had a stem cell transplant for SCID, so the T cells may come from the graft donor.

The V and J genes are TRBV15 and TRBJ2-3, with no clear D. The CDR3 runs 15 residues. Germline V gene data show CDR1 as LNHNV and CDR2 as YYDKDF (reference sequence). V was cut by 0 bases and J by 1 base, with 8 bases left in between. CDR3 sequence reads: CATSRDPRGTDTQYF. CDR3 nucleotide sequence: TGTGCCACCAGCAGAGATCCACGGGGCACAGATACGCAGTATTTT.

V is TRBV20-1 and J is TRBJ2-5; D uncertain. This CDR3 region has 13 residues. The ends were cut back, 1 base at V and 5 bases at J, with 11 bases in the middle. CDR1 is DFQATT, CDR2 SNEGSKA, per germline (reference sequence). The CDR3 loop reads CSARGDRVETQYF. The DNA for the CDR3 is TGCAGTGCTAGAGGGGATAGAGTGGAGACCCAGTACTTC.

This clonotype appeared many times. The chain joins TRBV5-1 to TRBJ2-7; D might be TRBD2 (6 bases). V lost 1 base and J lost 2, with 7 bases in between. The CDR3 sequence is 13 residues long. Germline V gene sequence: CDR1 SGHRS, CDR2 YFSETQ. CDR3 nucleotide sequence: TGCGCCAGCAGCTTGCCGGGGGCCTACGAGCAGTACTTC. The encoded protein is CASSLPGAYEQYF.

V and J are TRBV12-3 or TRBV12-4 and TRBJ1-2, with TRBD1 identical over 9 bases. The CDR3 loop spans 14 amino acids. V was clipped by 5 bases and J by 8 bases; unmatched bases: 9. DNA for the CDR3: TGTGCCAGCAGTACGGACAGGGGAAGAGACGGCTACACCTTC. Residues: CASSTDRGRDGYTF.

This clonotype was observed a handful of times. V and J are TRBV21-1 and TRBJ2-7; the table calls TRBD1, which could not be checked here. TRBV21-1 is noted as a pseudogene. CDR3 length: 17 residues. For the CDR3, the DNA is TGTGCCAGCAGCAACCCGACAGCCGGACGAGGCTCCTACGAGCAGTACTTC. As protein: CASSNPTAGRGSYEQYF.

The chain uses TRBV5-1 and TRBJ2-3, with 16 bases that match TRBD2. The junction had 10 bases not matched to a gene; V was cut back by 2 bases and J by 4 bases. The CDR3 contains 19 residues. The germline CDR1 and CDR2 sequences are SGHRS and YFSETQ. In DNA form, the CDR3 reads TGCGCCAGCAGCTTCCGATCCGGGACTAGCGGGGGGGCCGCAGATACGCAGTATTTT. Translating it yields CASSFRSGTSGGAADTQYF.

The table lists this clonotype with a few counts. The chain links TRBV2 to TRBJ2-1, with D possibly matching TRBD1 (5 bases). The CDR3 length is 15 residues. The V gene lost 1 base and the J gene lost 0 bases, with 7 bases spanning the gap. Germline V lookup: CDR1 SNHLY, CDR2 FYNNEI. CDR3 sequence: CASSEGQLSYNEQFF. The CDR3 DNA is TGTGCCAGCAGTGAAGGACAGCTCTCCTACAATGAGCAGTTCTTC.

The chain recombines TRBV3-1 with TRBJ2-1; the match to TRBD2 covers 8 bases. The V gene end was trimmed by 4 bases and the J gene end by 7 bases; junction bases not matched to a gene: 9. The CDR3 has 15 residues. CDR1 is LGHDT and CDR2 is YNNKEL in the germline V gene (reference sequence). The CDR3 sequence: CASSPGRGGRNEQFF. The CDR3 DNA is TGTGCCAGCAGCCCCGGGAGGGGGGGCCGGAATGAGCAGTTCTTC.

This clonotype was seen ten or more times. CDR3 region: CASSPPFYNEQFF. The CDR3 coding sequence is TGTGCCAGCAGCCCTCCCTTCTACAATGAGCAGTTCTTC. The chain recombines TRBV3-1 with TRBJ2-1, with D uncertain. Germline V gene lookup returns CDR1 LGHDT and CDR2 YNNKEL (reference sequence). The CDR3 covers 13 residues. V was cut by 4 bases and J by 3 bases, with 7 bases left in between.

The V call is TRBV20-1, the J call TRBJ1-1; 7 bases line up with TRBD1. There are 14 residues in the CDR3. Germline CDR1 reads DFQATT; CDR2 reads SNEGSKA (reference sequence). V was pared by 2 bases and J by 0 bases, with 3 bases of the junction left unmatched. CDR3 nucleotides: TGCAGTGCTAGACAGGGGGGGATGAACACTGAAGCTTTCTTT. Translated, it gives CSARQGGMNTEAFF.

The chain combines TRBV12-3 or TRBV12-4 with TRBJ2-7; no clear D. V was pared by 6 bases and J by 7 bases, with 19 bases between. The CDR3 is 14 residues long. CDR3 amino acids: CASSPDTYTWEQYF. The CDR3 DNA reads TGTGCCAGCAGCCCTGACACTTATACCTGGGAGCAGTACTTC.

The chain has TRBV6-1 and TRBJ2-3, with D tentatively TRBD1 or TRBD2 (5 bases each). The CDR3 extends over 15 amino acids. With 8 bases removed from V and 6 bases from J, the gap between germline ends came to 21 bases. CDR1 MNHNS and CDR2 SASEGT come from the germline V gene. CDR3 sequence reads: CASSPSGRPSDTQYF. For the CDR3, the DNA is TGTGCCAGCTCCCCCTCGGGACGCCCCAGCGATACGCAGTATTTT.

The chain links TRBV4-1 to TRBJ1-1, with D hard to call. The V gene lost 0 bases and the J gene lost 5 bases, with 16 bases spanning the gap. The CDR3 consists of 16 residues. The V gene's germline CDR1 is MGHRA and CDR2 YSYEKL. The CDR3, as DNA: TGCGCCAGCAGCCAAGATCGTGACTCCCGACGGACTGAAGCTTTCTTT. It yields the protein CASSQDRDSRRTEAFF.